This T cell receptor (beta chain) was profiled in a study of cytomegalovirus exposure and HLA in healthy donors. Looking at the study overall: A subsequent analysis stated that the 90 to 150 validation repertoires were run on the same platform as the approximately 660 first-cohort repertoires.

Concerning this clone: Its antigen is still unknown.

TCRdb's table, derived via immunoSEQ multiplex PCR, lists solely in-frame clones and lacks some. This sample has fewer than 350,000 clones, with approximately 90% found just once. Study results and caveats: Specificity of three CMV-associated chains for CMV antigens was verified in vitro. The study recorded some 160 TCR beta chains that were cytomegalovirus-associated. Rare TCR sequences dominated, though some public TCRs recurred in many donors.

V lost 3 bases to trimming and J lost 8 bases; unmatched junction nucleotides: 4. The V gene's germline CDR1 is LNHDA and CDR2 SQIVND (reference sequence). CDR3 size: 14 residues. The receptor's source is a woman younger than 35 in good health and CMV-seronegative. This chain links TRBV19 with TRBJ1-6, with TRBD1 identical over 7 bases. Sequencing used PBMCs. The DNA of the CDR3 is TGTGCCAGTAGTATCGGACAGGTTGATTCACCCCTCCACTTT. It specifies CASSIGQVDSPLHF.